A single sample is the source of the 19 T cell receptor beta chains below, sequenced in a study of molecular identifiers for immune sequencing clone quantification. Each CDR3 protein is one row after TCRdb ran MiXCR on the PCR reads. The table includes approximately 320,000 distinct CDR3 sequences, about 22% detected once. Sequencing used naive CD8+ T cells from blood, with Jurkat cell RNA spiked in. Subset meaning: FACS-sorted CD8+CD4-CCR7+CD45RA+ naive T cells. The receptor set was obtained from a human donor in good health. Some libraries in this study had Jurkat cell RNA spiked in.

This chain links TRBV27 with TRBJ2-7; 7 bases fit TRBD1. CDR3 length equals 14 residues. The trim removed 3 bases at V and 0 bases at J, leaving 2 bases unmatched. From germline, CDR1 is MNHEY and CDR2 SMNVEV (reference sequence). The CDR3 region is CASSFEGASYEQYF. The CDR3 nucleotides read TGTGCCAGCAGTTTCGAGGGGGCCTCCTACGAGCAGTACTTC.

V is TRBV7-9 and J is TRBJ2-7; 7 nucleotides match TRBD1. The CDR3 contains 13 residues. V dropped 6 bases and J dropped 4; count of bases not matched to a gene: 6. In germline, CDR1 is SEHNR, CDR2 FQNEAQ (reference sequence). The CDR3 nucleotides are TGTGCCAGCAGACGCGGACAGGCTTACGAGCAGTACTTC. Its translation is CASRRGQAYEQYF.

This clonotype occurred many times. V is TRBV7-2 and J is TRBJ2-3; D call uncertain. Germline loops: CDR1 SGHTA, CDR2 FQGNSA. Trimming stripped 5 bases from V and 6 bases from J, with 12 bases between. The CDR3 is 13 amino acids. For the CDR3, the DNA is TGTGCCAGCAGCCCACACGAACGGGATACGCAGTATTTT. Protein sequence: CASSPHERDTQYF. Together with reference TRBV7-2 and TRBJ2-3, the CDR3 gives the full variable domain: GAGVSQSPSNKVTEKGKDVELRCDPISGHTALYWYRQSLGQGLEFLIYFQGNSAPDKSGLPSDRFSAERTGGSVSTLTIQRTQQEDSAVYLCASSPHERDTQYFGPGTRLTVL.

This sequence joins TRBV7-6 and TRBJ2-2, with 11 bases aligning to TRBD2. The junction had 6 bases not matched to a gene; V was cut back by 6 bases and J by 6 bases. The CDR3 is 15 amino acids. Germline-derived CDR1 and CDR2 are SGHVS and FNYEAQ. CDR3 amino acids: CASRQPGLAAGELFF. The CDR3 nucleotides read TGTGCCAGCAGACAACCGGGACTAGCGGCCGGGGAGCTGTTTTTT.

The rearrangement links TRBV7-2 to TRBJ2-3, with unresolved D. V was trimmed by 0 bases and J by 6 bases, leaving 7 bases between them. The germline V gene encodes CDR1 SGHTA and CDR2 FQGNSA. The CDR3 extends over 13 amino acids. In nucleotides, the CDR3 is TGTGCCAGCAGCTTAGCGGTGGGGGATACGCAGTATTTT. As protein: CASSLAVGDTQYF.

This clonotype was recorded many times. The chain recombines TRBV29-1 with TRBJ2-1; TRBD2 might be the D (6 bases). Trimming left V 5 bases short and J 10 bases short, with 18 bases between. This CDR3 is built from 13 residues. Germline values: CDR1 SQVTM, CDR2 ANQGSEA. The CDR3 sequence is CSVPLLGAGEQFF. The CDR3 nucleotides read TGCAGCGTTCCTCTGTTAGGTGCGGGGGAGCAGTTCTTC.

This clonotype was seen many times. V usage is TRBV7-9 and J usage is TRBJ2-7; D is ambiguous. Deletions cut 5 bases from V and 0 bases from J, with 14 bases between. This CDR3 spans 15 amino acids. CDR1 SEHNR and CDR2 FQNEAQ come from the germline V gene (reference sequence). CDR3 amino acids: CASSPGPVSSYEQYF. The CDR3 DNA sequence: TGTGCCAGCAGCCCCGGGCCAGTCAGCTCCTACGAGCAGTACTTC. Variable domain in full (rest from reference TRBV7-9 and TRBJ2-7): DTGVSQNPRHKITKRGQNVTFRCDPISEHNRLYWYRQTLGQGPEFLTYFQNEAQLEKSRLLSDRFSAERPKGSFSTLEIQRTEQGDSAMYLCASSPGPVSSYEQYFGPGTRLTVT.

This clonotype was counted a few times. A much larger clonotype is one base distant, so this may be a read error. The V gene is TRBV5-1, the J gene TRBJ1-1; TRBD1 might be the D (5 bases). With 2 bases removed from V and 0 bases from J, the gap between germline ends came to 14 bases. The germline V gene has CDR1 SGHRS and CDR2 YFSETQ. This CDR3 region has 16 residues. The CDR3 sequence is CASSLEGPHMNTEAFF. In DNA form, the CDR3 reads TGCGCCAGCAGCTTAGAGGGACCCCACATGAACACTGAAGCTTTCTTT.

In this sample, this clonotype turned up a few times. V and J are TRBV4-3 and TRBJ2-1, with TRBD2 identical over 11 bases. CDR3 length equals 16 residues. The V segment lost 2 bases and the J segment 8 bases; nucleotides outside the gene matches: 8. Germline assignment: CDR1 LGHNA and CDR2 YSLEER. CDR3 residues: CASSQSLGLAVDEQFF. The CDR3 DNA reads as TGCGCCAGCAGCCAAAGCTTGGGACTAGCGGTCGATGAGCAGTTCTTC.

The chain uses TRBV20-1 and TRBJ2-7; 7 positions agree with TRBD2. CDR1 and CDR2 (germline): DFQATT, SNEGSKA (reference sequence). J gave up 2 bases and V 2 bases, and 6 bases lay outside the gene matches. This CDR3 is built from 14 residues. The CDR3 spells CSARRLAETYEQYF. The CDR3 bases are TGCAGTGCTAGAAGGCTAGCGGAGACCTACGAGCAGTACTTC.

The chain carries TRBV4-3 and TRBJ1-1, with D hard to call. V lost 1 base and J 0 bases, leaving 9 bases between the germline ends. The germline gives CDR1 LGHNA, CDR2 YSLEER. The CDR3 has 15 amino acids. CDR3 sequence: CASSQGLSMNTEAFF. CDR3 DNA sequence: TGCGCCAGCAGCCAAGGCCTCTCCATGAACACTGAAGCTTTCTTT.

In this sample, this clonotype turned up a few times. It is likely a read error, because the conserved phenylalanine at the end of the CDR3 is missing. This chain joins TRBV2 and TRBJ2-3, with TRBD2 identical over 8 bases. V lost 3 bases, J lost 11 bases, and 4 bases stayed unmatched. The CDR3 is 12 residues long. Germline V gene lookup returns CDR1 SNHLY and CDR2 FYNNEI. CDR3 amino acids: CASSDSGGKQYL. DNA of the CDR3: TGTGCCAGCAGTGATTCGGGAGGGAAGCAGTATCTT.

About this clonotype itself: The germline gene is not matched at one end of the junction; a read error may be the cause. The chain's CDR3 is CACSSRLSGSPTDTQYF. In DNA, the CDR3 is TGTGCCTGCAGTTCTCGACTAAGCGGGAGTCCTACAGATACGCAGTATTTT. The gene calls are TRBV12-3 or TRBV12-4 and TRBJ2-3; TRBD2 aligns across 8 bases. The length of the CDR3 is 17 residues.

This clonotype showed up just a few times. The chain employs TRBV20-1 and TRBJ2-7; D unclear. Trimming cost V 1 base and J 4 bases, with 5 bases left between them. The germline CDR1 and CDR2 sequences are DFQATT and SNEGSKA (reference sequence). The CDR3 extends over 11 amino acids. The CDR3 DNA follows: TGCAGTGCTAGAGGTCGGTACGAGCAGTACTTC. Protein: CSARGRYEQYF.

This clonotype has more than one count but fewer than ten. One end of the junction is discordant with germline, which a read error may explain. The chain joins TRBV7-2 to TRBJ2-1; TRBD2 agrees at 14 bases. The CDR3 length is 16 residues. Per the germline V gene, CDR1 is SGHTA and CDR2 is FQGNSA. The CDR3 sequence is CASSSGLAGGYNGQFF. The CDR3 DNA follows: TGTGCCAGCAGCTCCGGACTAGCGGGAGGCTACAATGGGCAGTTCTTC. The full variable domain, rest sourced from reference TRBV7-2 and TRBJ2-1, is GAGVSQSPSNKVTEKGKDVELRCDPISGHTALYWYRQSLGQGLEFLIYFQGNSAPDKSGLPSDRFSAERTGGSVSTLTIQRTQQEDSAVYLCASSSGLAGGYNGQFFGPGTRLTVL.

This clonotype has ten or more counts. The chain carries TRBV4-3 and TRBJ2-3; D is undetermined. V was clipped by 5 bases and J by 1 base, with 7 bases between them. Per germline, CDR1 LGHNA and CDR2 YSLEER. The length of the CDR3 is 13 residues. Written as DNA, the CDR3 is TGCGCCAGCAGCTGGGTCCGCACAGATACGCAGTATTTT. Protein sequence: CASSWVRTDTQYF.

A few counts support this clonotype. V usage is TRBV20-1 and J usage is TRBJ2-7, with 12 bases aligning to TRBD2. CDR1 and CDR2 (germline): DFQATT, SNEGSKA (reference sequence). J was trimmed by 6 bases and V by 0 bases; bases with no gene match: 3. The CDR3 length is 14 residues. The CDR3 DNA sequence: TGCAGTGCTAGAGAGTCGACTAGCGGGAGCGAGCAGTACTTC. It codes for CSARESTSGSEQYF.

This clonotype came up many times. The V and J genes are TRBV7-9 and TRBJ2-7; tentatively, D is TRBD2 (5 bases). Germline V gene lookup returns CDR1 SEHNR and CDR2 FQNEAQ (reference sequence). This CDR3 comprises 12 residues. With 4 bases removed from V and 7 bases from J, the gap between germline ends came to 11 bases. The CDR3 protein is CASSSSSGEQYF. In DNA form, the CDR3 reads TGTGCCAGCAGCTCCTCCTCGGGAGAGCAGTACTTC.

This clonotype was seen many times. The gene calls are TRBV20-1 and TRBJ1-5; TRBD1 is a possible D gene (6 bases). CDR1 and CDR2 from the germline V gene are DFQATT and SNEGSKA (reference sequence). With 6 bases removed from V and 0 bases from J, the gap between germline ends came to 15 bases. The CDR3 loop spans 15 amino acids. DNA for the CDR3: TGCAGTGCCGCATACCACAGGGTTAGCAATCAGCCCCAGCATTTT. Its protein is CSAAYHRVSNQPQHF.